The 7 T cell receptor beta chains presented below share a single source sample, sequenced in a study of shared clonotypes between healthy human individuals. Clones were sequenced by immunoSEQ multiplex PCR, and TCRdb holds only the in-frame ones, with some missing. The sample has about 1 million clones, about 75% seen once. The specimen sequenced was memory CD4+ T cells sorted from blood. The subset denotes: CD45RA-negative fraction. All receptors come from a man between 18 and 29 years old in good health.

In its sample, this clone was seen a few times. The gene calls are TRBV4-1 and TRBJ1-3, with 8 bases identical to TRBD1. This CDR3 is 19 amino acids long. Germline CDR1 is MGHRA and CDR2 is YSYEKL. The ends lost 3 bases at V and 0 bases at J; junction bases unmatched: 13. In DNA form, the CDR3 reads TGCGCCAGCAGCCATCCAGCTGGGACAGGCACTTTCTCTGGAAACACCATATATTTT. Encoded protein: CASSHPAGTGTFSGNTIYF.

The V call is TRBV5-1, the J call TRBJ2-1; 10 bases map to TRBD2. With V trimmed by 4 bases and J by 2 bases, 6 bases remained unmatched. From germline, CDR1 is SGHRS and CDR2 YFSETQ. The length of the CDR3 is 16 residues. CDR3 residues: CASSMKAGGPYNEQFF. CDR3 nucleotides: TGCGCCAGCAGCATGAAAGCGGGAGGGCCCTACAATGAGCAGTTCTTC.

Only a few counts were recorded for this clone. This chain links TRBV28 with TRBJ2-7, with 8 positions matching TRBD1. V trimming: 5 bases; J trimming: 4 bases; junction bases outside the gene matches: 10. Germline V gives CDR1 MDHEN, CDR2 SYDVKM. There are 15 residues in the CDR3. The CDR3 spells CASSKPTGVSYEQYF. The DNA of the CDR3 is TGTGCCAGCAGTAAACCGACAGGGGTGTCATACGAGCAGTACTTC.

As for this clone: A much larger clone lies one base from this, so it may be a read error. The genes are TRBV30 and TRBJ2-3; 11 nucleotides line up with TRBD1. CDR3 length: 15 amino acids. The ends lost 5 bases at V and 4 bases at J; junction bases unmatched: 8. Germline V gene sequence: CDR1 GTSNPN, CDR2 SVGIG (reference sequence). In DNA, the CDR3 is TGTGCCTGGGTCTCCGGGACAGGGGGTTCAGATACGCAGTATTTT. Its protein product is CAWVSGTGGSDTQYF.

The CDR3 coding sequence is TGTGCCACCCAACCGGGACTAGCACGCTACGAGCAGTACTTC. Translated: CATQPGLARYEQYF. The genes are TRBV6-1 and TRBJ2-7; TRBD2 matches at 9 bases. Germline CDR1 reads MNHNS; CDR2 reads SASEGT. The CDR3 is made up of 14 amino acids. The junction had 10 bases not matched to a gene; V was cut back by 10 bases and J by 3 bases.

This sequence joins TRBV27 and TRBJ2-3, with 12 bases aligning to TRBD2. In germline, CDR1 is MNHEY, CDR2 SMNVEV (reference sequence). V trimming: 4 bases; J trimming: 2 bases; junction bases outside the gene matches: 4. The CDR3 is made up of 16 amino acids. This chain's CDR3 is CASSSASGRVTDTQYF. The CDR3 nucleotides are TGTGCCAGCAGTTCGGCTAGCGGGAGGGTCACAGATACGCAGTATTTT.

The chain carries TRBV5-4 and TRBJ2-1; 10 nucleotides match TRBD1. CDR3 length: 17 amino acids. V shed 3 bases, J shed 1 base, and the junction held 7 bases outside the gene matches. Germline V gene lookup returns CDR1 SGHNT and CDR2 YYREEE (reference sequence). The CDR3 region is CASSWDRGPGSYNEQFF. DNA for the CDR3: TGTGCCAGCAGCTGGGACAGGGGCCCAGGGTCCTACAATGAGCAGTTCTTC.